This T cell receptor (beta chain) was obtained from a study of molecular identifiers for immune sequencing clone quantification. J was trimmed by 6 bases and V by 2 bases; bases with no gene match: 6. The CDR3 consists of 14 residues. CDR1 is MGHRA, CDR2 YSYEKL, per germline. TCRdb fed the PCR reads into MiXCR, producing one record per CDR3 protein. The sample contains fewer than 75,000 distinct CDR3 sequences, less than 20% of which appear only once. This clonotype was detected many times. The V call is TRBV4-1, the J call TRBJ2-5; 7 positions agree with TRBD1. The sample consisted of naive CD8+ T cells from blood, with Jurkat cell RNA spiked in. The subset: FACS-sorted CD8+CD4-CCR7+CD45RA+ naive T cells. The clonotype comes from a human donor in good health. Some libraries in this study had Jurkat cell RNA spiked in. The CDR3 here is CASSQRGLMKTQYF. The CDR3 DNA sequence: TGCGCCAGCAGCCAAAGGGGGCTCATGAAGACCCAGTACTTC.